This TCR beta chain came from a study of cytomegalovirus exposure and HLA in healthy donors. Study background: Of roughly 400 genotyped donors, around 86% grouped in the Caucasian-associated ancestry cluster.

13 Jbeta primers and 60 Vbeta primers were used for the PCR. Produced via immunoSEQ multiplex PCR; TCRdb's table is partial and in-frame only. The sample lists some 160,000 clones, about 80% seen once, with under 2.5% in the top ten. The CDR3 is 14 residues long. V was pared by 2 bases and J by 5 bases, with 12 bases between. Looked up from germline, CDR1 is MGHRA and CDR2 is YSYEKL. The chain links TRBV4-1 to TRBJ2-5, with D perhaps matching TRBD2 (6 bases). Sequenced material: PBMCs. The clonotype originates from a man aged 60 to 69 in good health and CMV-seronegative. The CDR3, as DNA: TGCGCCAGCAGCCAATTGACCCGGGGGGAGACCCAGTACTTC. Translated: CASSQLTRGETQYF.